This T cell receptor (beta chain) was recovered during a study of cytomegalovirus exposure and HLA in healthy donors (dated by TCRdb to 2017 to 2019). For context, the study as a whole: In an earlier analysis of some 610 of the donors, around 290 Gb of sequence data and 90 million to 120 million unique TCR beta sequences from roughly 190 million T cells were reported. Roughly 300 gigabases of sequencing data and approximately 93 million unique TCR sequences were included in an early release covering around 650 HLA-typed donors. Among the roughly 400 genotyped donors, approximately 76% belonged to the genetic ancestry cluster associated with self-reported Caucasian donors. The study aimed to test whether signatures of past pathogen exposure could be identified by cataloging public T cell receptors. The T cell repertoires of 666 subjects were profiled by immunosequencing and related to cytomegalovirus serostatus. Along with the roughly 670-subject first cohort, a separate validation cohort of more than 90 different subjects was used. High-throughput TCR immunosequencing, statistical association of individual TCRs with disease status, and machine learning were combined to predict cytomegalovirus infection status. A later analysis re-analyzed previously published TCR beta repertoires from about 730 donors and added high-resolution HLA genotyping to study TCR occurrence patterns. Rather than using new phenotypic data, the later analysis identified candidate immune exposures from TCR beta sequences and from how often those sequences occurred across donors. An earlier analysis of approximately 640 of the donors applied high-throughput TCR beta sequencing to assess whether each TCR beta V gene segment acted as functional or pseudogenic. Donor age, sex, ethnicity and CMV serostatus were compiled together with the repertoire data. A later genetic analysis used genome-wide SNP genotypes for about 65% of the roughly 700 donors, treating that subset as a discovery cohort. All discovery cohort repertoires had been generated using a single sequencing platform. Both class I and class II loci were covered by HLA typing, at four-digit resolution. Typing coverage differed by locus: A, B, C, DRB1 and DQB1 were typed in about 620-630 donors, DQA1 in 500 to 550, DPA1 in some 600, and DPB1 in roughly 450. A handful of DR-DQ haplotypes were treated as single units for association and clustering because of strong linkage in the cohort. Among some 410 genotyped donors of the cohort, an average of about 240,000 unique TCR beta nucleotide sequences were sequenced per donor, roughly 20% of them non-productive. Results the study describes overall, beyond this receptor: In vitro tests confirmed that a few of the cytomegalovirus-associated TCR beta chains recognize cytomegalovirus antigens. Most TCR sequences were seen in very few donors, while some public TCRs were found in many individuals. Correlated functional status among segregating V segments might reflect linkage disequilibrium, but an unknown experimental factor could not be ruled out. A later analysis found that TCR association rates varied across HLA loci, with DRB1 alleles showing the most associated TCRs and HLA-C alleles the fewest. When HLA alleles, especially DR and DQ, strongly co-occurred, TCR associations were difficult to assign to individual alleles. Most CMV-associated TCR beta chains appeared to be HLA-restricted in a later analysis, and the HLA associations seemed to be driven largely by CMV exposure. The cohort was sequenced for TCR beta chains only, and without alpha or paired-chain data the features that could be detected were limited. In the study, 150 to 200 TCR beta chains were listed as associated with cytomegalovirus. In a later analysis, several top co-occurrence clusters were reported to appear linked to parvovirus B19, influenza, CMV and Epstein-Barr virus. Compared with equally common non-associated chains, HLA-associated TCR beta chains in a later analysis were more clonally expanded and had lower generation probabilities. Immune exposure information for the cohort was limited to CMV serostatus. An association between a missense DCLRE1C variant and V-gene and J-gene trimming of TCR beta chains was found in a later genetic analysis and replicated in an independent cohort. In a later genetic analysis, fewer N-insertions in productive TCRs were reported among donors in an Asian-associated ancestry cluster than the 666-donor mean. In both the original and validation cohorts, the classifier was reported to diagnose cytomegalovirus status with high specificity and sensitivity. Because some donors lacked HLA typing at each locus, the association tests relied only on the typed subset. A further reported finding was that TCR beta sequences accurately predicted the HLA-A and HLA-B alleles for most subjects in the first cohort. It was suggested by the authors that the approach could potentially be generalized to other disease states and immunological phenotypes. In an earlier analysis of more than 450 of the donors, most TCR beta V segments were observed in productive rearrangements about 90% or about 30% of the time, broadly matching IMGT annotations. The earlier analysis of around 600 of the donors excluded roughly 16 rarely observed V segments, including chromosome 9 orphons, because counts were too low. The 87-base-pair reads could not distinguish some IMGT-functional V segments, including TRBV6-2 and TRBV6-3, so those segments were excluded. Sequencing depth was assumed to be roughly uniform across donors in the presence/absence analyses, though that assumption may not hold. Specific HLA alleles were associated with over 15,000 TCR beta sequences at a false discovery rate of 0.05 in a later analysis. A group of highly shared sequence variants was considered likely to be a technical artifact of the sequencing pipeline.

Library creation used the immunoSEQ multiplex PCR assay. For the multiplex PCR, a mixture combining 60 forward primers for TCR Vbeta segments and 13 reverse primers for TCR Jbeta segments was used. A multiplex PCR assay on genomic DNA amplified the CDR3 region of rearranged TCR beta genes. The amplified TCR beta libraries were sequenced on the Illumina HiSeq System as 87-base-pair reads. As for the original processing: Across the 670 or so repertoires, a later analysis counted 75 million to 90 million unique TCR beta chains, approximately 12 million of which were shared by at least two donors. Raw reads were error-corrected and collapsed into unique sequences by a nearest-neighbor algorithm in which closely related sequences were merged to remove PCR and sequencing errors. To assign V, D and J gene segments, CDR3 sequences were aligned to IMGT reference sequences. Each retained sequence needed at least a six-nucleotide match to both a V gene segment and a J gene segment. A rearrangement was called productive if the CDR3 had no stop codons and remained in frame with V and J, and every other rearrangement was called non-productive. Following IMGT convention, CDR3 was defined as the stretch from the second conserved V-encoded cysteine to the conserved J-encoded phenylalanine. The earlier analysis of a few hundred of the donors excluded sequences that lacked an unambiguous match to a single V gene segment. In an earlier analysis of around 600 of the donors, V segments were called functional above 56.7% productive rearrangements and were called segregating when the between-donor standard deviation exceeded 5%. A statistical classification framework was built for diagnosing cytomegalovirus status from the catalog of TCR beta chain sequences. A later analysis assigned V and J genes by comparing TCR nucleotide sequences with IMGT/GENE-DB human TR gene sequences. A later analysis assigned CDR3 sequences and most-parsimonious VDJ recombination scenarios with the TCRdist pipeline. In a later analysis, each TCR beta chain was defined by its CDR3 amino acid sequence together with its V-gene family, and reads without a unique V-gene family were excluded. In a later analysis, 450 to 600 highly shared, low-generation-probability nucleotide sequences were removed to address suspected cross-contamination and a sequencing artifact. In a later analysis, a clonal expansion index for each public chain was calculated from normalized within-repertoire ranks of inferred template counts. In a later analysis, generation probabilities were computed with a VDJ recombination model fitted to out-of-frame rearrangements, and the resulting probabilities were checked against IGoR. A later analysis scored TCR-TCR, TCR-HLA and TCR-CMV co-occurrence with hypergeometric tests, applying a repertoire-size bias correction to TCR pairs. A later analysis estimated false discovery rates by permuting HLA or CMV assignments 20 times. In a later analysis, co-occurring TCRs were grouped with DBSCAN, and TCRdist sequence similarity was added when clustering was performed within HLA-allele-positive subsets. Repertoires with fewer than 30,000 or more than 120,000 public chains were left out of co-occurrence clustering, as were about 5 repertoires with anomalous nucleotide sharing. Held by TCRdb, this immuneACCESS table contains in-frame sequences only and omits some clones. Under half of the omission traces to an unresolved V gene where checked; the cause of the rest is unknown. Clone size and the V and J calls come from that table; the DNA yielded D and trimming. The sample contains about 160,000 clones, around three quarters of them found a single time. The ten largest account for around 13% of the sample.

The cohort consisted of 650 to 700 healthy bone marrow donors. Cohort members were all nominally healthy when sampled, although unrecorded immune exposures were likely present. The donor was CMV seropositive and belonged to the group of 250 to 300 seropositive cohort members. A peripheral blood sample was provided by each donor, and peripheral blood mononuclear cells were used for TCR beta sequencing. The Qiagen DNeasy Blood Extraction Kit was used to extract genomic DNA from the blood cell samples. A distance of 9 bases separates the germline ends of V and J, which lose 2 bases and 10 bases respectively. Counted from cysteine to phenylalanine, this CDR3 has 12 amino acids. Of the read, only the CDR3 DNA is kept; its 36 bases are in frame from base 1. CDR1 and CDR2, per the germline V gene, are SGHTA and FQGNSA. This clone appeared a few times. Its antigen is still unknown. There are no base qualities to consult, and no much larger clone falls within one base.

The sequencing input was PBMCs. The rearrangement combines TRBV7-2 with TRBJ2-1; the D gene cannot be resolved reliably. The receptor was isolated from a man aged 35-49 years in good health and CMV-seropositive. The DNA is TGTGCCAGCAGCTTATGGCAGATGGAGCAGTTCTTC. Its amino acids are CASSLWQMEQFF.